This T cell receptor beta chain was obtained from a study of Ad26.COV2.S vaccination and SARS-CoV-2 variants. Study at large: Intramuscularly, Ad26.COV2.S was given either once or twice, 56 days apart. Regarding the study as a whole: In TCR breadth and depth analyses, total T cell responses may have been underestimated. The breadth of spike-specific CD8+ and CD4+ T cell responses after vaccination was reportedly substantial. Vaccine and placebo recipients had comparable breadth of non-spike TCRs.

A note on this clone: Antigen: not known.

Treatment in this sample: around 19 received Ad26.COV2.S at low or high dose, single or two shots; roughly five received placebo; per-sample allocation not given. Sampling occurred on day 63 after the first vaccine or placebo injection. Clones were sequenced by immunoSEQ multiplex PCR, and TCRdb holds only the in-frame ones, with some missing. The repertoire holds roughly 400,000 clones, 90% seen once, with approximately 4.5% in the top ten. The length of the CDR3 is 19 residues. CDR1 LGHNA and CDR2 YNFKEQ come from the germline V gene. V lost 0 bases, J lost 4 bases, and 17 bases stayed unmatched. The TCR sequence derives from a person aged 18-60 years who received the Ad26.COV2.S COVID-19 vaccine or a placebo. The input for sequencing was peripheral blood, taken in a trial of Ad26.COV2.S vaccine versus placebo. The chain links TRBV4-2 to TRBJ2-7; 8 positions agree with TRBD2. CDR3 loop: CASSQDSRSGRVPTYEQYF. For the CDR3, the DNA is TGTGCCAGCAGCCAAGATAGTCGGAGCGGGAGAGTTCCGACTTACGAGCAGTACTTC.